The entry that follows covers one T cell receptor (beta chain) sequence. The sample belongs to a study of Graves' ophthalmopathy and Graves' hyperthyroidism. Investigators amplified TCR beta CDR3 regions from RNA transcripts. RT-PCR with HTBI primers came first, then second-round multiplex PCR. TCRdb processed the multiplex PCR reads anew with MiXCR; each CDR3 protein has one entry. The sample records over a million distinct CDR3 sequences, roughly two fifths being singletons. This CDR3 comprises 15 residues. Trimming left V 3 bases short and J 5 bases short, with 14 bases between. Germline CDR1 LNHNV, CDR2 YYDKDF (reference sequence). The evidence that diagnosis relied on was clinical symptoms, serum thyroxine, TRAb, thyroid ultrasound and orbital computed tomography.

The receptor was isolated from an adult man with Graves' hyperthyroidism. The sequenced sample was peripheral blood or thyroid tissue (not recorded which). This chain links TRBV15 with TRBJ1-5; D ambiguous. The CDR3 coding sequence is TGTGCCACCAGCAGGGGCCGAAAATCGGATCAGCCCCAGCATTTT. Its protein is CATSRGRKSDQPQHF.